Sequencing of this TCR beta chain was carried out in a study of blood T cell repertoires in COVID-19. Study summary: The United States, Italy and Spain were the sources of the acute and convalescent COVID-19 samples. The cDNA or gDNA used as material had been derived from T cells, B-cell-depleted T cells, or PBMCs.

V gave up 5 bases and J gave up 1 base, with 11 bases separating them. Germline values: CDR1 SGHVS, CDR2 FQNEAQ. The CDR3 is made up of 14 amino acids. The authors' processing: Amplification with reference gene primers provided the estimates of nucleated cell counts. Sequencing was performed with immunoSEQ multiplex PCR; in TCRdb, only in-frame clones are kept and a portion is missing. The DNA was the basis for D and trimming; V, J and clone size are from that table. The repertoire has 290,000 or so clones, 65% to 90% of them found once; the top ten carry approximately 5.1%. This TCR came from a man aged 45 to 65 with active or convalescent COVID-19. The sample comprised peripheral blood. V is TRBV7-8 and J is TRBJ2-5, with D maybe TRBD1 (6 bases). The CDR3 spells CASSVGTLQETQYF. CDR3 in DNA: TGTGCCAGCAGCGTTGGGACACTCCAAGAGACCCAGTACTTC.